Sequencing of this T cell receptor (beta chain) was carried out in a study of T cell clones after liver transplantation. Turning to the study itself: Graft-donor-reactive sequences were compared with third-party-reactive TCRbeta sequences from pre-transplant mixed lymphocyte reactions. Tolerance: complete withdrawal held at least one year, liver enzymes staying within twice normal. General study results and limits: In a couple of subjects, few donor cells limited the measurable donor-reactive repertoire.

For this clone: Antigen: not known.

Thawed unstimulated PBMCs were FACS-sorted by CD3, CD4 and CD8 into two populations. Trimming shortened V by 5 bases and J by 0 bases, and 11 bases separated the two germline ends. Germline values: CDR1 MNHNY, CDR2 SVGAGI (reference sequence). The CDR3 is 15 residues long. Profiled with immunoSEQ multiplex PCR; TCRdb holds only in-frame clones, not every one. The table includes 75,000 to 100,000 clones, around four fifths detected once. The material was CD4+ T cells from blood, obtained approximately 3.5 years after liver transplant. This TCR derives from a human patient who received a liver transplant. Some T cells may possibly be graft donor cells. The chain employs TRBV6-6 and TRBJ1-5, with no clear D. In DNA form, the CDR3 reads TGTGCCAGCAGTGGAGGGAGATATAGCAATCAGCCCCAGCATTTT. Encoded protein: CASSGGRYSNQPQHF.